The rows below give T cell receptor beta chains drawn from one sample of a study of cytomegalovirus exposure and HLA in healthy donors. Sequencing was performed with immunoSEQ multiplex PCR; in TCRdb, only in-frame clones are kept and a portion is missing. The sample lists fewer than 250,000 clones; 65% to 85% were seen once. The sequenced sample consisted of PBMCs. These receptors all stem from a man aged 40-49 years in good health and CMV-seropositive. CDR3s include the opening cysteine and the closing phenylalanine or tryptophan. D genes are given only for firm matches. Expanded clones are given a class, and other clones once, few, many or no size at all.

NA	NA	TRBV7-9	TRBJ2-5	CASSPRQGYF	TGTGCCAGCAGCCCCCGGCAGGGGTACTTC
NA	NA	TRBV7-9	TRBJ2-7	CASSLDFYESLSYEQYF	TGTGCCAGCAGCTTAGACTTTTACGAATCCCTCTCCTACGAGCAGTACTTC
NA	TRBD1	TRBV19	TRBJ2-7	CASSISGTGVYEQYF	TGTGCCAGTAGTATAAGTGGGACAGGGGTCTACGAGCAGTACTTC
NA	NA	TRBV7-2	TRBJ1-5	CASSLVEGAKPQHF	TGTGCCAGCAGCTTAGTTGAAGGGGCAAAGCCCCAGCATTTT
NA	NA	TRBV5-1	TRBJ1-1	CASSSTGEGEAFF	TGCGCCAGCAGCTCAACAGGAGAAGGTGAAGCTTTCTTT
NA	NA	TRBV5-4	TRBJ1-2	CASSPGQQYGYTF	TGTGCCAGCAGCCCGGGACAACAATATGGCTACACCTTC
NA	TRBD2	TRBV25-1	TRBJ2-3	CASSLLAGGADTQYF	TGTGCCAGCAGCCTCTTAGCGGGAGGGGCAGATACGCAGTATTTT
NA	TRBD2	TRBV6-4	TRBJ2-7	CASSEASGYEQYF	TGTGCCAGCAGTGAGGCTAGCGGTTACGAGCAGTACTTC
NA	NA	TRBV18	TRBJ1-1	CASSPTADRGSEAFF	TGTGCCAGCTCACCCACGGCAGATAGAGGGTCTGAAGCTTTCTTT
once	NA	TRBV5-4	TRBJ1-1	CASSTVQQNTEAFF	TGTGCCAGCAGCACGGTACAGCAGAACACTGAAGCTTTCTTT
NA	TRBD2	TRBV9	TRBJ2-1	CASSDPSGGRANEQFF	TGTGCCAGCAGCGACCCCTCGGGCGGGAGGGCCAATGAGCAGTTCTTC
NA	TRBD1	TRBV28	TRBJ1-6	CASSPRAGGLSPLHF	TGTGCCAGCAGTCCCCGGGCAGGGGGCCTTTCACCCCTCCACTTT
NA	TRBD2	TRBV29-1	TRBJ2-3	CSVRLAADTQYF	TGCAGCGTTAGGCTAGCGGCAGATACGCAGTATTTT
NA	TRBD2	TRBV5-1	TRBJ2-7	CASSPSAGFPYEQYF	TGCGCCAGCAGCCCTTCAGCGGGATTCCCCTACGAGCAGTACTTC
NA	TRBD1	TRBV5-6	TRBJ1-6	CASRQDRVNSPLHF	TGTGCCAGCAGACAGGACAGGGTCAATTCACCCCTCCACTTT
NA	NA	TRBV29-1	TRBJ2-1	CSASVDNEQFF	TGCAGCGCTAGCGTCGACAATGAGCAGTTCTTC
few	TRBD2	TRBV4-2	TRBJ2-1	CASSQDLAASEQFF	TGTGCCAGCAGCCAAGATCTAGCGGCGAGCGAGCAGTTCTTC
NA	TRBD2	TRBV6-5	TRBJ2-1	CASNPAGAGEQFF	TGTGCCAGCAACCCAGCGGGAGCCGGTGAGCAGTTCTTC
NA	NA	TRBV6-5	TRBJ1-1	CASSYPPGEAFF	TGTGCCAGCAGTTACCCGCCCGGTGAAGCTTTCTTT
NA	TRBD2	TRBV5-6	TRBJ2-5	CASSLRSLAGVRETQYF	TGTGCCAGCAGCTTGAGGTCCCTAGCGGGAGTTCGAGAGACCCAGTACTTC
NA	NA	TRBV14	TRBJ1-1	CASSQVGGNTEAFF	TGTGCCAGCAGCCAAGTGGGAGGGAACACTGAAGCTTTCTTT
NA	TRBD1	TRBV10-3	TRBJ2-7	CATWGGQGEQYF	TGTGCCACTTGGGGGGGACAGGGCGAGCAGTACTTC
NA	NA	TRBV15	TRBJ2-3	CATSRGPIRGTDTQYF	TGTGCCACCAGCAGAGGCCCCATTCGGGGAACAGATACGCAGTATTTT
NA	TRBD1	TRBV5-1	TRBJ2-4	CASSSRGIGQGKNIQYF	TGCGCCAGCAGCTCCAGGGGGATAGGACAGGGCAAAAACATTCAGTACTTC
once	TRBD2	TRBV5-5	TRBJ2-7	CASSLGLAGPYEQYF	TGTGCCAGCAGCCTTGGACTAGCGGGACCCTACGAGCAGTACTTC
NA	TRBD2	TRBV5-6	TRBJ2-3	CASSLALLAGGTDTQYF	TGTGCCAGCAGCTTGGCGTTGCTAGCGGGCGGGACAGATACGCAGTATTTT
NA	NA	TRBV27	TRBJ2-7	CASSSRGYEQYF	TGTGCCAGCAGTTCCAGGGGCTACGAGCAGTACTTC
NA	NA	TRBV5-1	TRBJ1-4	CASSLGDRGANEKLFF	TGCGCCAGCAGCTTGGGGGACCGGGGGGCTAATGAAAAACTGTTTTTT
NA	NA	TRBV30	TRBJ1-5	CAWSVTGGSQPQHF	TGTGCCTGGAGTGTAACTGGGGGCTCCCAGCCCCAGCATTTT
NA	TRBD2	TRBV5-1	TRBJ2-7	CASSPWGGTSGSLLYEQYF	TGCGCCAGCAGCCCATGGGGGGGGACTAGCGGGAGTCTTCTCTACGAGCAGTACTTC
once	TRBD2	TRBV7-6	TRBJ2-3	CASSMTGTSGTDTQYF	TGTGCCAGCAGCATGACCGGGACTAGCGGCACAGATACGCAGTATTTT
NA	TRBD1	TRBV29-1	TRBJ2-7	CSVGGQGANEQYF	TGCAGCGTTGGGGGACAGGGGGCTAACGAGCAGTACTTC
NA	NA	TRBV19	TRBJ2-1	CAQEPRRAYNEQFF	TGTGCCCAAGAGCCCAGGCGGGCCTACAATGAGCAGTTCTTC
NA	TRBD1	TRBV5-1	TRBJ1-2	CASSLEGANGYTF	TGCGCCAGCAGCTTGGAGGGGGCAAATGGCTACACCTTC
once	NA	TRBV19	TRBJ1-2	CASSIRGDDPVGYTF	TGTGCCAGTAGTATACGGGGGGATGACCCCGTTGGCTACACCTTC
NA	TRBD2	TRBV29-1	TRBJ2-1	CSVREALLDEQFF	TGCAGCGTTCGGGAGGCCCTCTTAGATGAGCAGTTCTTC
NA	TRBD2	TRBV5-1	TRBJ2-2	CASSLDVSSGSGGELFF	TGCGCCAGCAGCTTGGACGTATCCAGCGGGAGCGGCGGGGAGCTGTTTTTT
NA	TRBD1	TRBV6-5	TRBJ2-7	CASSPAQGAGYEQYF	TGTGCCAGCAGTCCCGCGCAGGGGGCGGGTTACGAGCAGTACTTC
once	NA	TRBV7-9	TRBJ1-3	CGAGTGNTIYF	TGTGGAGCAGGGACTGGAAACACCATATATTTT
NA	NA	TRBV10-2	TRBJ1-2	CASSESRQGRYGYTF	TGCGCCAGCAGTGAGTCGAGGCAGGGGCGGTATGGCTACACCTTC